The T cell receptor (beta chain) under discussion was sequenced for a study of blood T cell repertoires in COVID-19. In the source study's methods: How many nucleated cells were present was estimated from reference gene primer amplification. Assay used: immunoSEQ multiplex PCR; TCRdb lists only in-frame clones, some missing. The V and J calls and clone size were taken over from that table, and D and trimming were inferred from the DNA. Among fewer than 300,000 clones, nearly 90% were seen once, and the ten largest hold just under 9.5%. As concerns this clone: This specimen includes other DNA sequences encoding the same CDR3.

Trimming left V 4 bases short and J 5 bases short, with 11 bases between. The CDR3 spans 13 residues. The germline gives CDR1 LNHDA, CDR2 SQIVND (reference sequence). The gene calls are TRBV19 and TRBJ1-2, with D maybe TRBD1 (6 bases). This clonotype originated in a man aged 18 to 30 with active or convalescent COVID-19. Sequenced: peripheral blood. The CDR3: CASSTQGSYGYTF. The CDR3 DNA reads TGTGCCAGTAGTACCCAGGGGAGTTATGGCTACACCTTC.